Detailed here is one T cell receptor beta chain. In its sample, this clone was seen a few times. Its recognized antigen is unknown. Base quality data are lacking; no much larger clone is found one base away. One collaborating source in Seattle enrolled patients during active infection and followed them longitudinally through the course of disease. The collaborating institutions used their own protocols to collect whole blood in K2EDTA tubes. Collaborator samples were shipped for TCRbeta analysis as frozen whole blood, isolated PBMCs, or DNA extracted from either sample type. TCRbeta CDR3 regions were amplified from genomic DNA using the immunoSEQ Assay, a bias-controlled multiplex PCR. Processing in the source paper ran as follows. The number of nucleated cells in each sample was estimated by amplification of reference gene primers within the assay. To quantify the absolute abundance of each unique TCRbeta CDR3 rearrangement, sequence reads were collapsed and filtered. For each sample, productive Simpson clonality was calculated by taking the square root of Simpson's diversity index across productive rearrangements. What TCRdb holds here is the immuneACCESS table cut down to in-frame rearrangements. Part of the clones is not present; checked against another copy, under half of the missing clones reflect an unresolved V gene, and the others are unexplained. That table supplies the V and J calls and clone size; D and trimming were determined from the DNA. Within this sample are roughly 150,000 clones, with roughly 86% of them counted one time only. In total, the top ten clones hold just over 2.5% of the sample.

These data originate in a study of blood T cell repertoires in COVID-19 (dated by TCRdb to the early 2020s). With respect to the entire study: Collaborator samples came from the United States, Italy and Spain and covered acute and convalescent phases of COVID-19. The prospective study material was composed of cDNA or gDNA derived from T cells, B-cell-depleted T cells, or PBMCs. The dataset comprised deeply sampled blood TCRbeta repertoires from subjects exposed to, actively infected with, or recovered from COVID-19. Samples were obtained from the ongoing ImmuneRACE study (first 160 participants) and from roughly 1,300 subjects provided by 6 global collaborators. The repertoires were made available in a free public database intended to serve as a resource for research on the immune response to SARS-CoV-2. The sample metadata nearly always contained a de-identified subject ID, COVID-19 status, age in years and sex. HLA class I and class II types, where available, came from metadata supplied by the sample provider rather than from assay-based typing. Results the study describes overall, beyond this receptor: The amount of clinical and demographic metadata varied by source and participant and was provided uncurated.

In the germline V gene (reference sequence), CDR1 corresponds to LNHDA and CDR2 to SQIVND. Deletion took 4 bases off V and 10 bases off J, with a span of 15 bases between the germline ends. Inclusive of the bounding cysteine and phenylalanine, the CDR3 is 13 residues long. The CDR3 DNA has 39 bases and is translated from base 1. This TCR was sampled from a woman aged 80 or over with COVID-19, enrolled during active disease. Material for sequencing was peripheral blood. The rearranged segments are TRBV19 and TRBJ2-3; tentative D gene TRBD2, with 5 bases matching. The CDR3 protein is CASSKDGVGPQYF. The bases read TGTGCCAGTAGTAAGGACGGGGTAGGGCCGCAGTATTTT. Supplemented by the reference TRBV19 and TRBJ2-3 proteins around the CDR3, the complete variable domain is DGGITQSPKYLFRKEGQNVTLSCEQNLNHDAMYWYRQDPGQGLRLIYYSQIVNDFQKGDIAEGYSVSREKKESFPLTVTSAQKNPTAFYLCASSKDGVGPQYFGPGTRLTVL.